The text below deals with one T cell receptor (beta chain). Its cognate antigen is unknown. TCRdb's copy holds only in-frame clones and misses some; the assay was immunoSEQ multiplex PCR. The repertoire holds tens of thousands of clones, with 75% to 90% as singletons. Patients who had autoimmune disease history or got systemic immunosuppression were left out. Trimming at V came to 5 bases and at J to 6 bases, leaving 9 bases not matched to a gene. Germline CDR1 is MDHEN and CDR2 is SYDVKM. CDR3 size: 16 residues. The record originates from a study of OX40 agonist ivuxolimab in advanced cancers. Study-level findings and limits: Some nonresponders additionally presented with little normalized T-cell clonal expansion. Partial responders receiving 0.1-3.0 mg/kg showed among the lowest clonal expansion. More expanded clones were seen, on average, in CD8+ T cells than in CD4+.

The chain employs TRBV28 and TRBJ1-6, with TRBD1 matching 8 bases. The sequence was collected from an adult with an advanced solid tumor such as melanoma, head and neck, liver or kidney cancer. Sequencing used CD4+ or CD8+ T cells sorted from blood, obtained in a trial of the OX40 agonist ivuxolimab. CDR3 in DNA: TGTGCCAGCAGTACCGGACAGGGTACGGTTAATTCACCCCTCCACTTT. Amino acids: CASSTGQGTVNSPLHF.